The clone carrying this TCR beta chain occurred once. Its antigen is currently unknown. The record originates from a study of T cell responses to AZD1222 COVID-19 vaccine. Study-level results: Dominant at 160-218 and 743-854, vaccine-associated CD4 TCRs also spanned spike. Nearly half of spike-specific TCRs reportedly go after variant regions that carry no mutations. Spike-specific TCR breadth and depth grew following two AZD1222 doses.

V lost 3 bases and J 1 base, leaving 8 bases between the germline ends. The CDR3 spans 14 residues. The germline gives CDR1 SGDLS, CDR2 YYNGEE. Method: immunoSEQ multiplex PCR; TCRdb's copy keeps in-frame clones and lacks some. The profile covers some 150,000 clones, with roughly 90% appearing a single time and about 1.6% taken by the ten largest. The V gene is TRBV9, the J gene TRBJ2-1, with D tentatively TRBD2 (6 bases). This TCR derives from an adult who received the AZD1222 COVID-19 vaccine. The sequences come from peripheral blood, collected 28 days after the second AZD1222 dose. The CDR3 spells CASSGLASYNEQFF. Written as DNA, the CDR3 is TGTGCCAGCAGCGGGCTAGCGTCCTACAATGAGCAGTTCTTC.